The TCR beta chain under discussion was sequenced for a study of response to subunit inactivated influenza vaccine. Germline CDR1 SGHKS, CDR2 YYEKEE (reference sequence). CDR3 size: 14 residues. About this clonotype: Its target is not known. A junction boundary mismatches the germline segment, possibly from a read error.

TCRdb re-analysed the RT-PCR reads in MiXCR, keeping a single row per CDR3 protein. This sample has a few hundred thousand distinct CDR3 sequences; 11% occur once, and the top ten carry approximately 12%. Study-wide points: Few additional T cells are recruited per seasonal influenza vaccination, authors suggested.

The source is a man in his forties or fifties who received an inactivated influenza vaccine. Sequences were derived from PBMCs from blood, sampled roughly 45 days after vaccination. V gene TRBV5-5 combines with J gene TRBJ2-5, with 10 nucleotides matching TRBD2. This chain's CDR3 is CASGLAEYHETQYF. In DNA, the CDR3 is TGTGCCAGCGGACTAGCGGAGTACCATGAGACCCAGTACTTC.